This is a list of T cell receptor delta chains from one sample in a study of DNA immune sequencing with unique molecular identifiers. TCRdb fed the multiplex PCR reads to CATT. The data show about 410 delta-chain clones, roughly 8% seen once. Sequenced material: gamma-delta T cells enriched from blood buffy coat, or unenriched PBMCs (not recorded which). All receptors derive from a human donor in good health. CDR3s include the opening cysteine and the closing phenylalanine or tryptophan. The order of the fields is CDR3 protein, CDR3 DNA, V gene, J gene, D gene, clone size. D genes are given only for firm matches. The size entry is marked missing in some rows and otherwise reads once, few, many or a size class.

CDR3: CACDPTGVLTAQLFF
DNA: TGTGCCTGTGATCCTACTGGGGTTTTGACAGCACAACTCTTCTTT
V: TRDV2
J: TRDJ2
D: .
size: few

CDR3: CALGDFPPTGGYTDKLIF
DNA: TGTGCTCTTGGGGACTTCCCTCCTACTGGGGGATACACCGATAAACTCATCTTT
V: TRDV1
J: TRDJ1
D: TRDD3
size: .

CDR3: CACDTLTGGPYTDKLIF
DNA: TGTGCCTGTGACACCCTTACTGGGGGACCCTACACCGATAAACTCATCTTT
V: TRDV2
J: TRDJ1
D: TRDD3
size: large

CDR3: CACDTVPSLGKKPDKLIF
DNA: TGTGCCTGTGACACCGTACCTAGCCTGGGGAAAAAACCCGATAAACTCATCTTT
V: TRDV2
J: TRDJ1
D: .
size: large

CDR3: CACDDVLGDTRGDTDKLIF
DNA: TGTGCCTGTGACGATGTACTGGGGGATACGCGAGGAGACACCGATAAACTCATCTTT
V: TRDV2
J: TRDJ1
D: TRDD3
size: medium-sized

CDR3: CACDTLRVSGGHEYTDKLIF
DNA: TGTGCCTGTGACACCCTGAGGGTTTCTGGGGGACACGAGTACACCGATAAACTCATCTTT
V: TRDV2
J: TRDJ1
D: TRDD3
size: hyperexpanded

CDR3: CACDSTGGYSWDTRQMFF
DNA: TGTGCCTGTGACAGTACTGGGGGATACTCCTGGGACACCCGACAGATGTTTTTC
V: TRDV2
J: TRDJ3
D: TRDD3
size: large

CDR3: CACDTLGDLNSWDTRQMFF
DNA: TGTGCCTGTGACACTCTGGGGGATTTAAATTCCTGGGACACCCGACAGATGTTTTTC
V: TRDV2
J: TRDJ3
D: TRDD3
size: medium-sized

CDR3: CACDPIGRYRADKLIF
DNA: TGTGCCTGTGACCCTATTGGGAGATACAGAGCCGATAAACTCATCTTT
V: TRDV2
J: TRDJ1
D: .
size: few

CDR3: CAFLSTGGYVYTDKLIF
DNA: TGTGCCTTCCTAAGTACTGGGGGATACGTTTACACCGATAAACTCATCTTT
V: TRDV3
J: TRDJ1
D: TRDD3
size: medium-sized

CDR3: CACDTVLGGRDKLIF
DNA: TGTGCCTGTGACACCGTACTGGGGGGCCGCGATAAACTCATCTTT
V: TRDV2
J: TRDJ1
D: TRDD3
size: large

CDR3: CACDPLGVTNTDKLIF
DNA: TGTGCCTGTGACCCCCTGGGGGTTACAAACACCGATAAACTCATCTTT
V: TRDV2
J: TRDJ1
D: TRDD3
size: large

CDR3: CACDPVIRRTDKLIF
DNA: TGTGCCTGTGACCCCGTAATACGGCGCACCGATAAACTCATCTTT
V: TRDV2
J: TRDJ1
D: .
size: medium-sized

CDR3: CALGELGLPGGYAGTDKLIF
DNA: TGTGCTCTTGGGGAACTGGGCCTACCTGGGGGATACGCGGGAACCGATAAACTCATCTTT
V: TRDV1
J: TRDJ1
D: TRDD3
size: few

CDR3: CAWGDRGQFNTDKLIF
DNA: TGTGCCTGGGGAGACAGGGGGCAATTTAACACCGATAAACTCATCTTT
V: TRDV2
J: TRDJ1
D: .
size: medium-sized

CDR3: CAYRSNVLGGKKYTDKLIF
DNA: TGTGCTTATAGGAGCAACGTACTGGGGGGTAAAAAGTACACCGATAAACTCATCTTT
V: TRAV38-2/DV8
J: TRDJ1
D: TRDD3
size: medium-sized

CDR3: CACDILGDTGGETDKLIF
DNA: TGTGCCTGTGACATTTTGGGGGATACGGGGGGCGAGACCGATAAACTCATCTTT
V: TRDV2
J: TRDJ1
D: TRDD3
size: medium-sized

CDR3: CACDPWGNTDKLIF
DNA: TGTGCCTGTGACCCGTGGGGGAACACCGATAAACTCATCTTT
V: TRDV2
J: TRDJ1
D: TRDD3
size: .

CDR3: CACDTVLGDTRFPDKLIF
DNA: TGTGCCTGTGACACCGTACTGGGGGATACCCGTTTTCCCGATAAACTCATCTTT
V: TRDV2
J: TRDJ1
D: TRDD3
size: .

CDR3: CACDTVVLGDTPTGSAQLFF
DNA: TGTGCCTGTGACACCGTCGTACTGGGGGATACCCCAACCGGTTCAGCACAACTCTTCTTT
V: TRDV2
J: TRDJ2
D: TRDD3
size: large

CDR3: CACDRLRGSGELIF
DNA: TGTGCCTGTGACCGCCTGCGCGGATCCGGGGAGCTCATCTTT
V: TRDV2
J: TRDJ1
D: .
size: medium-sized

CDR3: CAFSGRYAIRGYTDKLIF
DNA: TGTGCCTTTAGTGGGCGATACGCCATTAGAGGGTACACCGATAAACTCATCTTT
V: TRDV3
J: TRDJ1
D: .
size: large

CDR3: CACDTLTGGREGYTDKLIF
DNA: TGTGCCTGTGACACCCTTACTGGGGGTCGTGAAGGGTACACCGATAAACTCATCTTT
V: TRDV2
J: TRDJ1
D: TRDD3
size: large

CDR3: CAYRTLGGDYTDKLIF
DNA: TGTGCTTATAGGACCCTAGGCGGGGACTACACCGATAAACTCATCTTT
V: TRAV38-2/DV8
J: TRDJ1
D: .
size: medium-sized